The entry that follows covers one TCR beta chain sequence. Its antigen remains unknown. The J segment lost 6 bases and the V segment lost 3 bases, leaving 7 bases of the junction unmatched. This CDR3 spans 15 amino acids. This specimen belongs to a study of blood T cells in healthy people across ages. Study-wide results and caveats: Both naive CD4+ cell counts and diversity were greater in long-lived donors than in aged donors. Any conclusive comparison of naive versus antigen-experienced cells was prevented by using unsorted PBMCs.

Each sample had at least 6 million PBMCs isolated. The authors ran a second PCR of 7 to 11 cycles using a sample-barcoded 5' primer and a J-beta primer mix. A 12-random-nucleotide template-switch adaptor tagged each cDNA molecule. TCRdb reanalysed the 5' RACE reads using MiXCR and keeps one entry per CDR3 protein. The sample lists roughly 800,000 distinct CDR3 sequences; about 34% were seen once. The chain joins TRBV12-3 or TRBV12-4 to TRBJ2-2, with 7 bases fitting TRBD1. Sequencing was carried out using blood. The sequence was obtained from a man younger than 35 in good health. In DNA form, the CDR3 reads TGTGCCAGCAGTTTTACGACAGGGTTTGCCGGGGAGCTGTTTTTT. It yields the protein CASSFTTGFAGELFF.